Included here is one T cell receptor (beta chain) sequence, with context. Its target is not known. The sample is drawn from a study of vaccination effects on CD4 cells after COVID-19. Across the study: Sample provision by two convalescent patients occurred 16 days and one week before vaccination.

Sequencing was preceded by expansion of antigen-specific CD4+ T cells with viral peptide pools in the ViraFEST assay. Culture proceeded for approximately 10 days, and CD4+ T cells were then isolated. PCR-confirmed SARS-CoV-2 infection occurred in the person between March and December 2020. Assay: immunoSEQ multiplex PCR; the TCRdb copy retains only in-frame clones and omits some. In the table there are 20,000 to 25,000 clones, just under 75% of which are singletons. The CDR3 sequence is 15 residues long. Trimming took 0 bases from V and 1 from J, leaving 7 bases between them. Germline loops: CDR1 MNHEY, CDR2 SVGAGI.

V and J are TRBV6-5 and TRBJ2-4; no reliable D call. This TCR derives from a human donor who had a prior SARS-CoV-2 infection. Sequenced here: CD4+ T cells from PBMCs cultured with a peptide pool, sampled before COVID-19 vaccination. CDR3 in DNA: TGTGCCAGCAGTTACTCCTTCTCTGCCAAAAACATTCAGTACTTC. Its protein is CASSYSFSAKNIQYF.